Listed below are T cell receptor beta chains from one sample, sequenced in a study of Ad26.COV2.S vaccination and SARS-CoV-2 variants. Sequencing used immunoSEQ multiplex PCR; TCRdb keeps in-frame clones, though not all of them. The table includes roughly 330,000 clones, around 90% detected once. The sequences come from peripheral blood, collected in a trial of Ad26.COV2.S vaccine versus placebo. Every receptor here comes from a person aged 18-65 years who received the Ad26.COV2.S COVID-19 vaccine or a placebo. CDR3s include the opening cysteine and the closing phenylalanine or tryptophan. Each record gives: J gene, V gene, clone size, D gene, CDR3 DNA, CDR3 protein. D genes are given only for firm matches. Not all rows give a size; the values are once, few, many and, for expanded clones, a class.

J: TRBJ1-2
V: TRBV6-5
size: NA
D: NA
DNA: TGTGCCAGCAACTTGGATGGGAGGAACTATGGCTACACCTTC
CDR3: CASNLDGRNYGYTF

J: TRBJ2-7
V: TRBV6-5
size: NA
D: NA
DNA: TGTGCCAGCAGTTACTCAACCGGGATGGTCTACGAGCAGTACTTC
CDR3: CASSYSTGMVYEQYF

J: TRBJ2-6
V: TRBV19
size: once
D: TRBD1
DNA: TGTGCCAGTAGCACGGACAGGGTTCTATCTGGGGCCAACGTCCTGACTTTC
CDR3: CASSTDRVLSGANVLTF

J: TRBJ1-4
V: TRBV7-8
size: NA
D: NA
DNA: TGTGCCAGCAGCTTAGGGGGCGGCGGAGAAAAACTGTTTTTT
CDR3: CASSLGGGGEKLFF

J: TRBJ1-2
V: TRBV5-1
size: once
D: NA
DNA: TGCGCCAGCAGCTCCAGGGCCCTTAGGTATGGCTACACCTTC
CDR3: CASSSRALRYGYTF

J: TRBJ1-4
V: TRBV23-1
size: NA
D: NA
DNA: TGCGCCAGCAGTCAATCGTCGCAGGCGGTTAATGAAAAACTGTTTTTT
CDR3: CASSQSSQAVNEKLFF

J: TRBJ2-1
V: TRBV7-2
size: NA
D: NA
DNA: TGTGCCAGCAGCTTATTGCGCTACAATGAGCAGTTCTTC
CDR3: CASSLLRYNEQFF

J: TRBJ2-5
V: TRBV27
size: NA
D: NA
DNA: TGTGCCAGCAGTTTATGGGAATCGAGAGAGACCCAGTACTTC
CDR3: CASSLWESRETQYF

J: TRBJ2-1
V: TRBV7-9
size: NA
D: NA
DNA: TGTGCCAGCAGCTCGACAGAGCACAATGAGCAGTTCTTC
CDR3: CASSSTEHNEQFF

J: TRBJ1-6
V: TRBV9
size: NA
D: NA
DNA: TGTGCCAGCAGCGTAGGGACTTTATCACCCCTCCACTTT
CDR3: CASSVGTLSPLHF

J: TRBJ1-1
V: TRBV7-2
size: NA
D: NA
DNA: TGTGCCAGCAGACAACCCGCGGGGACTGAAGCTTTCTTT
CDR3: CASRQPAGTEAFF

J: TRBJ2-5
V: TRBV21-1
size: NA
D: NA
DNA: TGTGCCAGCAGCCATGACAGGGAAGAGACCCAGTACTTC
CDR3: CASSHDREETQYF

J: TRBJ2-3
V: TRBV5-4
size: NA
D: TRBD2
DNA: TGTGCCAGCAGCGAGGCTAGCGGGAGAACAGATACGCAGTATTTT
CDR3: CASSEASGRTDTQYF

J: TRBJ2-3
V: TRBV12-5
size: NA
D: NA
DNA: TGTGCTAGTGGTTCACATCTAGATACGCAGTATTTT
CDR3: CASGSHLDTQYF

J: TRBJ1-5
V: TRBV28
size: NA
D: NA
DNA: TGTGCCAGCAGTTTCTTAACAGGGAATCAGCCCCAGCATTTT
CDR3: CASSFLTGNQPQHF

J: TRBJ2-4
V: TRBV7-8
size: NA
D: NA
DNA: TGTGCCAGCAGCCCGGACCCTGGAGCCAAAAACATTCAGTACTTC
CDR3: CASSPDPGAKNIQYF

J: TRBJ2-1
V: TRBV3-1/TRBV3-2
size: NA
D: NA
DNA: TGTGCCAGCAGCCAAGACGGAATTAGCTCCTACAATGAGCAGTTCTTC
CDR3: CASSQDGISSYNEQFF

J: TRBJ1-1
V: TRBV7-2
size: NA
D: NA
DNA: TGTGCCAGCAGCCCTTGGAGGAGCTCACTGGAAGCTTTCTTT
CDR3: CASSPWRSSLEAFF

J: TRBJ1-2
V: TRBV3-1/TRBV3-2
size: NA
D: NA
DNA: TGTGCCAGCAGCCAAGGGGACAAAAGTTTAGGCTACACCTTC
CDR3: CASSQGDKSLGYTF

J: TRBJ2-3
V: TRBV7-2
size: NA
D: NA
DNA: TGTGCCAGCAGCTTAGGATGGGTGGGCACAGATACGCAGTATTTT
CDR3: CASSLGWVGTDTQYF

J: TRBJ1-6
V: TRBV5-6
size: NA
D: NA
DNA: TGTGCCAGCAGCTTGGTTAATTCACCCCTCCACTTT
CDR3: CASSLVNSPLHF

J: TRBJ2-3
V: TRBV2
size: NA
D: NA
DNA: TGTGCCAGCAGTGAATACGGGGGAAATACAGATACGCAGTATTTT
CDR3: CASSEYGGNTDTQYF

J: TRBJ1-1
V: TRBV18
size: NA
D: NA
DNA: TGTGCCAGCTCACGGGCAGGGACGAACACTGAAGCTTTCTTT
CDR3: CASSRAGTNTEAFF

J: TRBJ1-1
V: TRBV4-1
size: NA
D: NA
DNA: TGCGCCAGCAGCCAAGAGGAGGGAGGGACTGAAGCTTTCTTT
CDR3: CASSQEEGGTEAFF

J: TRBJ1-5
V: TRBV5-4
size: NA
D: NA
DNA: TGTGCCAGCAGCCCCATAAGCCAGCCCCAGCATTTT
CDR3: CASSPISQPQHF

J: TRBJ1-6
V: TRBV27
size: NA
D: NA
DNA: TGTGCCAGCACAACGTGGACGGTACCGGGGTCACCCCTCCACTTT
CDR3: CASTTWTVPGSPLHF

J: TRBJ2-3
V: TRBV5-4
size: NA
D: TRBD2
DNA: TGTGCCAGCAGCTGGCCTAGCGGGAGGTTCGCAGATACGCAGTATTTT
CDR3: CASSWPSGRFADTQYF

J: TRBJ1-4
V: TRBV28
size: NA
D: TRBD1
DNA: TGTGCCAGCAGTTTACGCCTGGGACAGGGGAAGGAAAAACTGTTTTTT
CDR3: CASSLRLGQGKEKLFF

J: TRBJ1-5
V: TRBV7-2
size: NA
D: NA
DNA: TGTGCCAGCAGCTTAAGTGCTGCCAGTTATCAGCCCCAGCATTTT
CDR3: CASSLSAASYQPQHF

J: TRBJ1-5
V: TRBV24-1
size: NA
D: TRBD1
DNA: TGTGCCTCTACAGGGGCGTATAGCAATCAGCCCCAGCATTTT
CDR3: CASTGAYSNQPQHF

J: TRBJ2-5
V: TRBV6-5
size: NA
D: NA
DNA: TGTGCCAGCAGTCGGACAGTTTTGGGGACCCAGTACTTC
CDR3: CASSRTVLGTQYF

J: TRBJ1-1
V: TRBV18
size: NA
D: NA
DNA: TGTGCCAGCTCCCTCGCCCAGGACCGAGGAGCTTTCTTT
CDR3: CASSLAQDRGAFF

J: TRBJ2-3
V: TRBV19
size: NA
D: TRBD1
DNA: TGTGCCAGTAGTACAGGGACAGGGGCGACAGATACGCAGTATTTT
CDR3: CASSTGTGATDTQYF

J: TRBJ1-2
V: TRBV19
size: NA
D: NA
DNA: TGTGCCAGTAGTATAGGCGGGACCTATGGCTACACCTTC
CDR3: CASSIGGTYGYTF

J: TRBJ1-1
V: TRBV7-9
size: NA
D: NA
DNA: TGTGCCAGCAGCCAGGGGCGCACTGAAGCTTTCTTT
CDR3: CASSQGRTEAFF

J: TRBJ2-2
V: TRBV6-2/TRBV6-3
size: NA
D: NA
DNA: TGTGCCAGCAGTCCCGGGACGAGGAACACCGGGGAGCTGTTTTTT
CDR3: CASSPGTRNTGELFF

J: TRBJ1-2
V: TRBV5-1
size: NA
D: NA
DNA: TGCGCCAGCAGCCTGTACAGGGAAGGGGGCTACACCTTC
CDR3: CASSLYREGGYTF

J: TRBJ1-1
V: TRBV30
size: NA
D: NA
DNA: TGTGCCTGGACCGACGGAAATGAAGCTTTCTTT
CDR3: CAWTDGNEAFF

J: TRBJ2-1
V: TRBV18
size: NA
D: TRBD2
DNA: TGTGCCAGCTCACCACCTAGCCGGGGGGATTGGCATGAGCAGTTCTTC
CDR3: CASSPPSRGDWHEQFF

J: TRBJ1-1
V: TRBV10-3
size: few
D: NA
DNA: TGTGCCATCAGTGAGATCTCCCGCGGGAACACTGAAGCTTTCTTT
CDR3: CAISEISRGNTEAFF

J: TRBJ1-4
V: TRBV5-5
size: once
D: NA
DNA: TGTGCCAGCAGCTTGGAGGGGGGGCCTAATGAAAAACTGTTTTTT
CDR3: CASSLEGGPNEKLFF

J: TRBJ1-2
V: TRBV19
size: few
D: NA
DNA: TGTGCCAGTTTCGACGGGAAACGGGGCTACACCTTC
CDR3: CASFDGKRGYTF